This T cell receptor beta chain is drawn from a study of CD8+CD57+ T cells in acquired aplastic anemia. J lost 1 base, V lost 0 bases, and 6 bases had no gene match. The germline CDR1 and CDR2 sequences are DFQATT and SNEGSKA (reference sequence). The CDR3 runs to 15 residues. Patients who underwent sequencing had shown CD8+CD57+ cell expansion by flow cytometry. Blood was sampled before the patients had received any therapy. The TCR beta profiling, which covered VDJ combination and CDR3 sequence, was carried out using genomic DNA as the template. TCRdb passed the reads through MiXCR, listing each CDR3 protein once. The sample comprises 200,000 or so distinct CDR3 sequences, more than 45% of which are singletons, and around 9.7% rests with the top ten.

V usage is TRBV20-1 and J usage is TRBJ2-7; 7 bases align to TRBD1. This TCR was sampled from a human donor with aplastic anemia. Sequencing used sorted CD4+, CD8+, or CD8+CD57+ T cells (not recorded which) from PBMCs. For the CDR3, the DNA is TGCAGTGCTAGAGATTTAGGGGGCGAGTCCTACGAGCAGTACTTC. Translation: CSARDLGGESYEQYF.